This T cell receptor beta chain appears in the sequencing data of a study of blood T cell repertoires in COVID-19. Overall study context: COVID-19 samples from acute and convalescent phases originated in the United States, Italy and Spain. Sources were T cells, B-cell-depleted T cells, or PBMCs; the material itself was cDNA or gDNA.

Trimming cost V 0 bases and J 2 bases, with 7 bases left between them. Germline CDR1 is SGHTA and CDR2 is FQGNSA. The CDR3 is 14 amino acids. Under the authors' procedure: The authors estimated nucleated cell counts from reference gene primer amplification. TCRdb's copy holds only in-frame clones and misses some; the assay was immunoSEQ multiplex PCR. The V and J calls and clone size come from that table; D and trimming were worked out from the DNA. The data contain tens of thousands of clones, about 91% of them singletons. V gene TRBV7-2 combines with J gene TRBJ1-2; tentatively, D is TRBD1 (6 bases). The receptor was derived from a woman at least 80 years old with acute or convalescent COVID-19. The sample taken for sequencing was peripheral blood. The CDR3 loop reads CASSLAGQNYGYTF. In DNA, the CDR3 is TGTGCCAGCAGCTTAGCCGGACAGAACTATGGCTACACCTTC.